This T cell receptor (beta chain) was found in a study of T-cell memory formation after mild COVID-19. Via MiXCR, TCRdb re-called the 5' RACE reads, giving one row per CDR3 protein. This table has roughly 320,000 distinct CDR3 sequences, 25% to 30% appearing once. This clonotype turned up a few times. The V gene's germline CDR1 is SEHNR and CDR2 FQNEAQ (reference sequence). The CDR3 sequence is 16 residues long. V was trimmed by 5 bases and J by 0 bases, leaving 13 bases between them. The J gene is TRBJ2-2, the V gene TRBV7-9; D may correspond to TRBD1 or TRBD2 (5 bases each). This sequence originates from an adult woman who had mild COVID-19 (a few samples of this study predate the infection). Cell type and time point are not known. Sequenced: PBMCs or a T cell subset sorted from them (not recorded which). The CDR3 reads CASSPRDRSNTGELFF. The DNA of the CDR3 is TGTGCCAGCAGCCCCCGGGACCGGTCGAACACCGGGGAGCTGTTTTTT. The full variable domain, its missing parts supplied by reference TRBV7-9 and TRBJ2-2, is DTGVSQNPRHKITKRGQNVTFRCDPISEHNRLYWYRQTLGQGPEFLTYFQNEAQLEKSRLLSDRFSAERPKGSFSTLEIQRTEQGDSAMYLCASSPRDRSNTGELFFGEGSRLTVL.